One sample yielded the 8 T cell receptor beta chains listed below, sequenced in a study of neurological immune-mediated disorders. In TCRdb, the 5' RACE reads were re-called with MiXCR into one record per CDR3 protein. The profile shows 35,000 to 50,000 distinct CDR3 sequences, around 2.5% of them singletons. Sequences were obtained from PBMCs. Receptors were obtained from a middle-aged man with multiple sclerosis.

The chain recombines TRBV6-6 with TRBJ2-1; D may be TRBD2 (6 bases). With 8 bases removed from V and 1 base from J, the gap between germline ends came to 15 bases. CDR1 is MNHNY and CDR2 is SVGAGI in the germline V gene (reference sequence). CDR3 length: 15 amino acids. The CDR3 here is CASRVAEGSYNEQFF. DNA of the CDR3: TGTGCCAGCCGTGTAGCGGAGGGGTCCTACAATGAGCAGTTCTTC.

This clonotype came up many times. The chain joins TRBV10-3 to TRBJ2-1; no reliable D call. Germline V CDR1 and CDR2: ENHRY, SYGVKD. Trimming pared 7 bases from V and 5 bases from J, leaving 12 bases between. This CDR3 contains 13 residues. The DNA for the CDR3 is TGTGCCATCACGAGCGAACCCAACAATGAGCAGTTCTTC. This codes for CAITSEPNNEQFF.

This clonotype was recorded many times. The chain is built from TRBV7-2 and TRBJ2-5, with 10 nucleotides matching TRBD2. The V segment lost 6 bases and the J segment 5 bases; nucleotides outside the gene matches: 6. The CDR3 is 14 residues long. From germline, CDR1 is SGHTA and CDR2 FQGNSA. For the CDR3, the DNA is TGTGCCAGCAGGAAGCGGGGGGGCCTGGAGACCCAGTACTTC. Translating gives CASRKRGGLETQYF.

This clonotype has at least ten counts. The chain has TRBV25-1 and TRBJ2-3; TRBD1 aligns across 8 bases. Germline CDR1 is MGHDK and CDR2 is SYGVNS. This CDR3 spans 14 amino acids. The J segment lost 6 bases and the V segment lost 4 bases, leaving 6 bases of the junction unmatched. This CDR3 is CASSAPGGPDTQYF. The CDR3 bases are TGTGCCAGCAGTGCGCCAGGGGGCCCGGATACGCAGTATTTT.

This clonotype was seen at least ten times. The genes are TRBV12-3 or TRBV12-4 and TRBJ2-2; weak D call: TRBD1 (5 bases). The V and J ends lost 7 bases and 2 bases respectively, with 11 bases between them. CDR3 length: 14 residues. CDR3 nucleotides: TGTGCCAGCAATACGGACACAAACACCGGGGAGCTGTTTTTT. Translation gives CASNTDTNTGELFF.

This clonotype is medium-sized by share. This chain uses TRBV3-1 with TRBJ2-1; D ambiguous. CDR3 length: 12 residues. V was trimmed by 1 base and J by 13 bases, leaving 11 bases between them. Germline V gene data show CDR1 as LGHDT and CDR2 as YNNKEL (reference sequence). The CDR3 sequence: CASSQGRRGQFF. The CDR3, as DNA: TGTGCCAGCAGCCAAGGTCGTCGTGGTCAGTTCTTC.

This clonotype appeared many times. The chain has TRBV7-8 and TRBJ2-2; maybe TRBD1 (5 bases). Trimming took off 4 bases at V and 4 bases at J, with 10 bases between the two ends. The CDR3 sequence is 14 residues long. Germline V gives CDR1 SGHVS, CDR2 FQNEAQ. CDR3 nucleotides: TGTGCCAGCAGCTCTCAGGGTAGCACCGGGGAGCTGTTTTTT. It translates to CASSSQGSTGELFF.

This clonotype has ten or more counts. V gene TRBV5-1 combines with J gene TRBJ2-2, with TRBD1 matching over 9 bases. The CDR3 has 20 amino acids. Germline V lookup: CDR1 SGHRS, CDR2 YFSETQ. Trimming at V came to 1 base and at J to 0 bases, leaving 13 bases not matched to a gene. CDR3 protein: CASSLNGRNNRGPNTGELFF. The DNA for the CDR3 is TGCGCCAGCAGCTTGAACGGGAGAAATAACAGGGGGCCGAACACCGGGGAGCTGTTTTTT.